This T cell receptor beta chain was captured by sequencing in a study of T cell responses to AZD1222 COVID-19 vaccine. Findings and limits, study-wide: The study found Spike-specific TCR breadth and depth rose after two AZD1222 doses. Baseline serostatus was positive in only six AZD1222 recipients. No day 14 peak samples; only post-peak repertoires were characterized.

The germline V and J ends were trimmed by 7 bases and 1 base, with 14 bases remaining between them. Germline-derived CDR1 and CDR2 are MNHEY and SVGAGI. The CDR3 has 15 amino acids. TCRdb keeps only in-frame clones here, not all; method: immunoSEQ multiplex PCR. Found here are tens of thousands of clones, roughly 84% of them singletons; the top ten hold 15% to 20%. In the case of this clone: Its antigen is not known.

V gene TRBV6-5 combines with J gene TRBJ1-3, with TRBD1 as a possible D gene (6 bases). The TCR comes from an adult in good health. The sequenced sample was peripheral blood, obtained on day 0 of AZD1222 vaccination. In DNA, the CDR3 is TGTGCCAGCACAAGGGGGGGGCGATCTGGAAACACCATATATTTT. Translated, it gives CASTRGGRSGNTIYF.